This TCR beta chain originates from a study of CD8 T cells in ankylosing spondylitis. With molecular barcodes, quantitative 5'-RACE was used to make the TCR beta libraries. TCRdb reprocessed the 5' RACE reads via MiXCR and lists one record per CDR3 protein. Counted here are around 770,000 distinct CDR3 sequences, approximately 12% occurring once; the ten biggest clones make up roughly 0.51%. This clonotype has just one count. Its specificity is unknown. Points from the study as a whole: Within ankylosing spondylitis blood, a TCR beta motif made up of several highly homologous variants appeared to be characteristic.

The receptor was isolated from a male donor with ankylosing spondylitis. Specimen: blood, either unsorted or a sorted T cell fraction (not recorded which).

The CDR3 coding sequence is TGTGCCAGCAGCTTCGACAATTCTAACGGAAACACCATATATTTT. This codes for CASSFDNSNGNTIYF. This chain uses TRBV7-2 with TRBJ1-3; D is undetermined. V was trimmed by 3 bases and J by 4 bases, leaving 13 bases between them. Germline V gene lookup returns CDR1 SGHTA and CDR2 FQGNSA. The CDR3 consists of 15 residues.